The sequence of this T cell receptor beta chain was determined in a study of shared clonotypes between healthy human individuals. Whole-study context: Donors were two women and three men aged 18 to 49.

Worth noting for this clone: Its antigen is unidentified.

Overall study findings and caveats: The rarefaction results pointed to incomplete sorted-subset sequencing despite large depth. Among the subsets, naive ones generally showed larger estimated richness than memory ones. Clonotypes not shared had lower generation probabilities than those common to all four donors.

This CDR3 is 11 amino acids long. Germline CDR1 reads SGHAT; CDR2 reads FQNNGV. V gave up 2 bases and J gave up 5 bases, with 3 bases separating them. Some clones are missing from TCRdb's copy, which holds only in-frame ones; the method was immunoSEQ multiplex PCR. The sample lists about a million clones; roughly 77% were seen once. This chain joins TRBV11-2 and TRBJ2-5, with D uncertain. The origin of this receptor is a man between 18 and 35 years old in good health. Some clones in this sample may be carry-over from other donors' samples. The sequencing input was memory CD4+ T cells from PBMCs. Stated subset: CD45RA-negative fraction. The CDR3 nucleotides read TGTGCCAGCAGCTTATGGGAGACCCAGTACTTC. Translation: CASSLWETQYF. The complete variable domain, with remaining parts taken from reference TRBV11-2 and TRBJ2-5, reads EAGVAQSPRYKIIEKRQSVAFWCNPISGHATLYWYQQILGQGPKLLIQFQNNGVVDDSQLPKDRFSAERLKGVDSTLKIQPAKLEDSAVYLCASSLWETQYFGPGTRLLVL.